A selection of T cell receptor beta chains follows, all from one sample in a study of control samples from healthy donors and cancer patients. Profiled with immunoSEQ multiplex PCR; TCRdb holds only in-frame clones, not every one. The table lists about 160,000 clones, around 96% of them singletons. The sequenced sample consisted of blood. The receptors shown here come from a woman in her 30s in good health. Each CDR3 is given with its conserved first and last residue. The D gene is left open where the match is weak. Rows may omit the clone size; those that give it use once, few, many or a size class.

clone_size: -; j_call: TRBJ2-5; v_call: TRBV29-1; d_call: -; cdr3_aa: CSKLGQGTQYF; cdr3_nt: TGCAGCAAACTGGGGCAGGGGACCCAGTACTTC
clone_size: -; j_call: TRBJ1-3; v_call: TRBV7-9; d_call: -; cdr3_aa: CASSLAWGAGNTIYF; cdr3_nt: TGTGCCAGCAGCTTAGCGTGGGGAGCTGGAAACACCATATATTTT
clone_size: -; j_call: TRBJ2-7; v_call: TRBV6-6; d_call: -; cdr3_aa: CASSSGYGSYEQYF; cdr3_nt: TGTGCCAGCAGTTCCGGTTACGGCTCCTACGAGCAGTACTTC
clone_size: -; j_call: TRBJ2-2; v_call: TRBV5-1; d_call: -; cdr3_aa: CASSLGGTGELFF; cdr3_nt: TGCGCCAGCAGCTTGGGTGGCACCGGGGAGCTGTTTTTT
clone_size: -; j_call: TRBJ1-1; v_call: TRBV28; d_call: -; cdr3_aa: CASSLSGYTEAFF; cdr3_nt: TGTGCCAGCAGTTTGTCAGGGTACACTGAAGCTTTCTTT
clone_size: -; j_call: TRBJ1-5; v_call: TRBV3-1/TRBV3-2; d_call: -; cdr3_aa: CASSQEAGGQPQHF; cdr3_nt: TGTGCCAGCAGCCAAGAGGCTGGAGGTCAGCCCCAGCATTTT
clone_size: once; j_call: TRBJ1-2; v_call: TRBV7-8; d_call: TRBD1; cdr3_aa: CASSTRDRSYGYTF; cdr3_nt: TGTGCCAGCAGCACAAGGGACAGGAGCTATGGCTACACCTTC
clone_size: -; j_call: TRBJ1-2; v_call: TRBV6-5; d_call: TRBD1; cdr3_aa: CASSRDRESGYTF; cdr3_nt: TGTGCCAGCAGTCGGGACAGGGAGAGCGGCTACACCTTC
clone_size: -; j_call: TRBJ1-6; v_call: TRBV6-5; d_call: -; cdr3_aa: CASSRSRYNSPLHF; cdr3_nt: TGTGCCAGCAGTAGGAGTCGGTATAATTCACCCCTCCACTTT
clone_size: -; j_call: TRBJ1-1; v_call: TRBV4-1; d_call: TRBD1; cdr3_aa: CASSHGQGSYTEAFF; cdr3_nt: TGCGCCAGCAGCCACGGACAGGGGTCGTACACTGAAGCTTTCTTT
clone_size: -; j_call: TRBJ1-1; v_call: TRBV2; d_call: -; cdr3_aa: CASRRGRGSTEAFF; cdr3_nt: TGTGCCAGCCGTAGAGGGAGGGGGTCCACTGAAGCTTTCTTT
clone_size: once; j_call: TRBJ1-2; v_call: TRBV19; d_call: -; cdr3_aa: CASRSGEWAIYGYTF; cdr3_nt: TGTGCCAGTAGAAGTGGGGAGTGGGCCATCTATGGCTACACCTTC
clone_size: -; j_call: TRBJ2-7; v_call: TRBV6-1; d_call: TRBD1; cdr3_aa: CASSEIRTGDYEQYF; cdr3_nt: TGTGCCAGCAGTGAAATTAGGACAGGGGACTACGAGCAGTACTTC
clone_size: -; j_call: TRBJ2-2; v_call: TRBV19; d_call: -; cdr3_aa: CASSLGQGGSTGELFF; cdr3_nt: TGTGCCAGTAGCCTAGGACAGGGAGGGAGCACCGGGGAGCTGTTTTTT
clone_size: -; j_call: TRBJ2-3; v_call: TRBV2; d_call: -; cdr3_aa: CASSEGRGGTDTQYF; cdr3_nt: TGTGCCAGCAGTGAAGGGCGGGGTGGCACAGATACGCAGTATTTT
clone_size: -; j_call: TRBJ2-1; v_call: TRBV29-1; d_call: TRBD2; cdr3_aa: CSADQAGVGGSEQFF; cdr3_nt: TGCAGCGCTGATCAAGCGGGAGTTGGAGGCAGTGAGCAGTTCTTC
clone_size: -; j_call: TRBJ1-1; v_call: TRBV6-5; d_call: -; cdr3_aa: CASTGEFGYTEAFF; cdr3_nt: TGTGCCAGCACAGGGGAATTTGGGTACACTGAAGCTTTCTTT
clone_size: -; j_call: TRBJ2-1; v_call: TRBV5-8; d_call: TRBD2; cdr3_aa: CASSLRGTSGLLDEQFF; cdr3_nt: TGTGCCAGCAGCTTGAGGGGGACTAGCGGGTTGTTGGATGAGCAGTTCTTC
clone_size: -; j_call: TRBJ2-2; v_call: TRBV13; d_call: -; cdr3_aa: CASSRYSRVNTGELFF; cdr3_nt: TGTGCCAGCAGCCGATACAGCCGCGTGAACACCGGGGAGCTGTTTTTT
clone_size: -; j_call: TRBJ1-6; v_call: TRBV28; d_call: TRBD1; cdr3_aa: CASSPAGQVGSPLHF; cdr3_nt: TGTGCCAGCAGTCCCGCCGGACAGGTGGGCTCACCCCTCCACTTT
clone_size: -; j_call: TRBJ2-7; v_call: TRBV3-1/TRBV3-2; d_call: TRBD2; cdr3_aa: CASSQNRLAGGEDYEQYF; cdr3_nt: TGTGCCAGCAGCCAAAACCGGCTAGCGGGGGGCGAGGACTACGAGCAGTACTTC
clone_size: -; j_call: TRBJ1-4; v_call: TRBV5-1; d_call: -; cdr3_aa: CASSLDTQNEKLFF; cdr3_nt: TGCGCCAGCAGCTTGGACACCCAGAATGAAAAACTGTTTTTT